Given below is one TCR beta chain in context. The antigen is not known. The data stem from a study of cytomegalovirus exposure and HLA in healthy donors. Sequencing was performed with immunoSEQ multiplex PCR; in TCRdb, only in-frame clones are kept and a portion is missing. The sample includes around 150,000 clones, roughly nine tenths of them seen just once. The germline CDR1 and CDR2 sequences are KGHSH and LQKENI. V was pared by 3 bases and J by 7 bases, with 6 bases of the junction left unmatched. The CDR3 consists of 14 residues. Study findings and constraints: The classifier was said to identify cytomegalovirus status with high specificity and sensitivity.

The material sequenced was PBMCs. The TCR comes from a man between 18 and 35 years old in good health and CMV-seronegative. The chain couples TRBV18 to TRBJ1-5; 7 positions agree with TRBD1. The chain's CDR3 is CASSPRQGRQPQHF. The CDR3 DNA sequence: TGTGCCAGCTCACCTCGACAGGGACGCCAGCCCCAGCATTTT.